The clone carrying this TCR beta chain was counted many times. Its antigen is still unknown. Between the trimmed V and J ends, which lost 2 bases and 3 bases, there was a span of 3 bases. The CDR3 spans 12 residues. CDR1 and CDR2 (germline): MDHEN, SYDVKM. As for time point: persistent/refractory GD, antithyroid drugs over 5 years with positive TRAb. PBMC RNA was the source of the TCR library. Construction of TCR beta libraries relied on iRepertoire HTBI primers and on Arm-PCR targeting CDR3 regions. TCRdb used MiXCR to reprocess the multiplex PCR reads, holding one entry per CDR3 protein. Of roughly 470,000 distinct CDR3 sequences in the sample, less than 25% were seen once. The sample belongs to a study of regulatory T cells in long-lasting Graves disease. Study-level information: Persistent Graves' disease denoted over 5 years of antithyroid drugs plus positive TSH receptor antibodies.

Overall study results and limits: Repertoires from persistent disease leaned toward TRBV28, TRBJ1-2 and TRBJ2-5.

The chain recombines TRBV28 with TRBJ2-3; D not resolved. The material was peripheral blood mononuclear cells (PBMCs), obtained when the disease was refractory, from a patient treated with antithyroid drugs. This TCR came from a female donor with Graves disease. CDR3 amino acids: CASSLRTDTQYF. CDR3 DNA sequence: TGTGCCAGCAGTTTAAGGACAGATACGCAGTATTTT.